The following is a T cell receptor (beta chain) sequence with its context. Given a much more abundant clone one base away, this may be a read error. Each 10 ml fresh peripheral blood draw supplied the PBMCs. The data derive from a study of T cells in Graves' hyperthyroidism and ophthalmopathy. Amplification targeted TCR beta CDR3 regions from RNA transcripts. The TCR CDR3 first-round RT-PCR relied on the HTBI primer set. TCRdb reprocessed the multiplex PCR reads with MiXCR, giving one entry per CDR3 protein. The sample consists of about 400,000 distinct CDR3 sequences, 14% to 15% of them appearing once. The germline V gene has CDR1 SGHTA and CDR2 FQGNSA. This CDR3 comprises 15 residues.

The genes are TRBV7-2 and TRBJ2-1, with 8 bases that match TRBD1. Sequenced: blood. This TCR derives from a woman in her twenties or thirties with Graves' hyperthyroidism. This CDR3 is CANSKQGVPYNEQFF. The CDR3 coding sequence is TGTGCCAACAGCAAACAGGGGGTTCCCTACAATGAGCAGTTCTTC.